This T cell receptor (beta chain) was recorded in a study of T cell repertoires in cytomegalovirus infection. General study points: Identification of carriers of CMV plus the relevant HLA was achieved through cumulative public TCR beta family frequency.

In TCRdb, the reads were re-called with MiXCR into one record per CDR3 protein. The sample has fewer than 900,000 distinct CDR3 sequences; 25% to 35% are singletons. The CDR3 contains 14 residues. Germline V lookup: CDR1 LNHDA, CDR2 SQIVND (reference sequence). V lost 5 bases to trimming and J lost 3 bases, with 10 bases between them. About this clonotype: Its specificity is unknown.

The material was cultured CD8+ T cells from PBMCs, obtained from culture after CMV antigen stimulation. This TCR derives from a human donor in good health (CMV status not recorded). Some clones in this sample may be carry-over from other donors' samples. The chain carries TRBV19 and TRBJ1-4; D unclear. The CDR3 nucleotides read TGTGCCAGTAGTTTCAAGGCCGCTAATGAAAAACTGTTTTTT. Its protein is CASSFKAANEKLFF.